The TCR beta chain under discussion was sequenced for a study of Tregs in tolerant kidney transplant recipients. Study summary: The nonmyeloablative bone marrow transplants came from related graft donors, with transient mixed chimerism.

Germline values: CDR1 MNHEY, CDR2 SVGAGI. Between the trimmed V and J ends, which lost 0 bases and 3 bases, there was a span of 12 bases. This CDR3 comprises 15 residues. Unstimulated regulatory T cells (CD4+CD25+CD127-), CD4+CD25- non-regulatory cells, CD4 and CD8 cells were FACS-sorted from thawed PBMCs. Study-level results: No direct test of biological reproducibility was done here. Donor-specific Treg expansion exceeded global Treg expansion in tolerant patients, suggesting antigen drive.

The protocol was immunoSEQ multiplex PCR, while the TCRdb copy is restricted to in-frame clones and leaves out a portion. The profile shows about 83,000 clones, nearly 98% of them singletons. As concerns this clone: Its antigen is still unknown.

V and J are TRBV6-5 and TRBJ2-7; D not resolved. Sequenced material: CD4+ T cells from blood, taken before the transplant. The sequence was collected from a human donor who received a combined kidney and bone marrow transplant. The CDR3 sequence: CASSYSKDSLYEQYF. CDR3 DNA: TGTGCCAGCAGTTACTCGAAAGACTCCCTCTACGAGCAGTACTTC.